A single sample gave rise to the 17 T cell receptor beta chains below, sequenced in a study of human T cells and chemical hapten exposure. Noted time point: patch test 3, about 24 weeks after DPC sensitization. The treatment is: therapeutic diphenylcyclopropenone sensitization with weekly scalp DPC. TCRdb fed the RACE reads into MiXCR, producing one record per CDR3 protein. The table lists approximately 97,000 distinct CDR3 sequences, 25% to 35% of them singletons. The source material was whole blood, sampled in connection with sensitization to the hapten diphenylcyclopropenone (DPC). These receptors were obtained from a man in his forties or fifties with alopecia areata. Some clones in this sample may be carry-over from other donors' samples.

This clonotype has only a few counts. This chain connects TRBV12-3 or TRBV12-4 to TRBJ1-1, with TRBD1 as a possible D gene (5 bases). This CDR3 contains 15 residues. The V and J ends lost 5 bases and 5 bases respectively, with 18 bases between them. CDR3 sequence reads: CASSLRDLMGTEAFF. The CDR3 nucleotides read TGTGCCAGCAGTCTAAGGGACCTTATGGGGACTGAAGCTTTCTTT.

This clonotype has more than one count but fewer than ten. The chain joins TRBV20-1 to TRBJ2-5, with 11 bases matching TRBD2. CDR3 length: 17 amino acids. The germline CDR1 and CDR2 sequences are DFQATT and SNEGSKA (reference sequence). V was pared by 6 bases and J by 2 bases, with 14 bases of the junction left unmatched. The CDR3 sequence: CSATNSGRGIEQETQYF. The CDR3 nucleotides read TGCAGTGCCACGAATAGCGGGAGGGGAATTGAACAAGAGACCCAGTACTTC.

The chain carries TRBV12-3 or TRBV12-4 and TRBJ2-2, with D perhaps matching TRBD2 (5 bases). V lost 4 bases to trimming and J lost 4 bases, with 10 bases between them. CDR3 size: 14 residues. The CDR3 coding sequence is TGTGCCAGCAGTTCCACTAGTTCCACCGGGGAGCTGTTTTTT. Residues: CASSSTSSTGELFF.

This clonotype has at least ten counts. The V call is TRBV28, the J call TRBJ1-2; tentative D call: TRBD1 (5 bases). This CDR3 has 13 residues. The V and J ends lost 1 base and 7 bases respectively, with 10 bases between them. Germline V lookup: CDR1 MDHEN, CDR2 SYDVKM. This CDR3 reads CASSLSGNTGYTF. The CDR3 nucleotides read TGTGCCAGCAGTTTATCAGGGAATACTGGCTACACCTTC.

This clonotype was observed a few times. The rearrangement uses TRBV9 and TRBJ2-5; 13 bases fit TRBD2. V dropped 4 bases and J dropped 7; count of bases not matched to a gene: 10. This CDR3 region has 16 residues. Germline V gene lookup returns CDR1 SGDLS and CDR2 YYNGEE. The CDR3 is CASSPPGTSGTGTQYF. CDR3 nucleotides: TGTGCCAGCAGCCCCCCGGGGACTAGCGGGACGGGGACCCAGTACTTC. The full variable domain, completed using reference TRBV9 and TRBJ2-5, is DSGVTQTPKHLITATGQRVTLRCSPRSGDLSVYWYQQSLDQGLQFLIQYYNGEERAKGNILERFSAQQFPDLHSELNLSSLELGDSALYFCASSPPGTSGTGTQYFGPGTRLLVL.

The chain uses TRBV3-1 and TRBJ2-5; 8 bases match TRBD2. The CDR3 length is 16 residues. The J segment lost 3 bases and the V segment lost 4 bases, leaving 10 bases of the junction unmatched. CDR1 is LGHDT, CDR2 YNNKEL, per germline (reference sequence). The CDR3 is CASSPRLGRAEETQYF. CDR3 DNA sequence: TGTGCCAGCAGCCCCCGTCTCGGGAGGGCAGAAGAGACCCAGTACTTC.

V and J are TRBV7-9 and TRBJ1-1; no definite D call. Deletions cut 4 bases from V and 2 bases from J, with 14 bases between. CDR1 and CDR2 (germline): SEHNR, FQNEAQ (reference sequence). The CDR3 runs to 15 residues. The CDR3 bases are TGTGCCAGCAGCTCTTACTCTGGTAGTAACACTGAAGCTTTCTTT. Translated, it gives CASSSYSGSNTEAFF.

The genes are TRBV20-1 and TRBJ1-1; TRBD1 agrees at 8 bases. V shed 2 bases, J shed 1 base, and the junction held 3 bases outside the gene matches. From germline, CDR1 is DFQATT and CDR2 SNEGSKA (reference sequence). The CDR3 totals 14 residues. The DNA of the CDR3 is TGCAGTGCTAGAAACAGGGGGGAGAACACTGAAGCTTTCTTT. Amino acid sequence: CSARNRGENTEAFF.

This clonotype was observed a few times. The CDR3 loop reads CASSRGTGRITDTQYF. The DNA of the CDR3 is TGTGCCAGCAGCCGAGGGACAGGGAGAATTACAGATACGCAGTATTTT. The chain carries TRBV5-6 and TRBJ2-3; TRBD1 matches 9 bases. The CDR3 covers 16 residues. The V gene's germline CDR1 is SGHDT and CDR2 YYEEEE. The V and J ends lost 4 bases and 3 bases, in that order; junction bases with no gene match: 9.

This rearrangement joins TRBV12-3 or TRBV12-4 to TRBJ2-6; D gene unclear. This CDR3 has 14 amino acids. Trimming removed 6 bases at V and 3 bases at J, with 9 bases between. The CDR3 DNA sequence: TGTGCCAGCAGCCTCAAGCATGGGGCCAACGTCCTGACTTTC. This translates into CASSLKHGANVLTF.

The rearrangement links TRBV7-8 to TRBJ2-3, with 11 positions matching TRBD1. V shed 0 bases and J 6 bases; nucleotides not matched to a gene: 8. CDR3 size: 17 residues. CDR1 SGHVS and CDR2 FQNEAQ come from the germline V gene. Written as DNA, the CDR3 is TGTGCCAGCAGCTTAGCGGGGACAGGGGGGAGGGCTGATACGCAGTATTTT. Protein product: CASSLAGTGGRADTQYF.

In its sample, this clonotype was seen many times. The CDR3 bases are TGCAGTGCCGCAGGGACCCAGTACTTC. This translates into CSAAGTQYF. The V and J genes are TRBV20-1 and TRBJ2-5, with D unclear. The CDR3 covers 9 residues. CDR1 DFQATT and CDR2 SNEGSKA come from the germline V gene (reference sequence). The V and J ends lost 6 bases and 7 bases respectively, with 6 bases between them.

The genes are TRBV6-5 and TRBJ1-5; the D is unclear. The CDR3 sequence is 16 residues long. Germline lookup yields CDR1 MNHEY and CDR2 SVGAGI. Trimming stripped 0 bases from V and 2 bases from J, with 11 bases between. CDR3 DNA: TGTGCCAGCAGTTACTCGAGAAGCGGGGGCAATCAGCCCCAGCATTTT. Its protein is CASSYSRSGGNQPQHF.

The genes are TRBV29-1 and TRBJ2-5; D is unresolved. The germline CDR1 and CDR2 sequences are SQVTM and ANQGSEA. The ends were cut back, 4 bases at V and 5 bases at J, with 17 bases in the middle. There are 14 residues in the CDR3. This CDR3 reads CSVGVTWLRETQYF. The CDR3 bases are TGCAGCGTTGGGGTGACATGGCTCCGGGAGACCCAGTACTTC.

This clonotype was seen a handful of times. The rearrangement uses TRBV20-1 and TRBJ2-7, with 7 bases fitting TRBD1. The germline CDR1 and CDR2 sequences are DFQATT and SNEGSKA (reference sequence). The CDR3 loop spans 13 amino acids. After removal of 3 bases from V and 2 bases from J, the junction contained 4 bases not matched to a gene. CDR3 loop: CSARSTGAYEQYF. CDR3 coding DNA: TGCAGTGCTAGGTCTACAGGGGCCTACGAGCAGTACTTC.

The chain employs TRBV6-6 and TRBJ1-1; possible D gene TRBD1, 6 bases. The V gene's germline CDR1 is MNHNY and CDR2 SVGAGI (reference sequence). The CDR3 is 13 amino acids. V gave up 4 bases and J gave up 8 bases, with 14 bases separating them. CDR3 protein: CASSLKNRVEAFF. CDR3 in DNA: TGTGCCAGCAGTTTAAAAAACAGGGTAGAAGCTTTCTTT.

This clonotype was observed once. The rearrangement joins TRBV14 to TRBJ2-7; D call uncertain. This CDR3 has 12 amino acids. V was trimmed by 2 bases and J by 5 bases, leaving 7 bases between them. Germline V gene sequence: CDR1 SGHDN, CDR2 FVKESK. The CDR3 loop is CASSQNLHEQYF. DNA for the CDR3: TGTGCCAGCAGCCAAAATCTCCACGAGCAGTACTTC.